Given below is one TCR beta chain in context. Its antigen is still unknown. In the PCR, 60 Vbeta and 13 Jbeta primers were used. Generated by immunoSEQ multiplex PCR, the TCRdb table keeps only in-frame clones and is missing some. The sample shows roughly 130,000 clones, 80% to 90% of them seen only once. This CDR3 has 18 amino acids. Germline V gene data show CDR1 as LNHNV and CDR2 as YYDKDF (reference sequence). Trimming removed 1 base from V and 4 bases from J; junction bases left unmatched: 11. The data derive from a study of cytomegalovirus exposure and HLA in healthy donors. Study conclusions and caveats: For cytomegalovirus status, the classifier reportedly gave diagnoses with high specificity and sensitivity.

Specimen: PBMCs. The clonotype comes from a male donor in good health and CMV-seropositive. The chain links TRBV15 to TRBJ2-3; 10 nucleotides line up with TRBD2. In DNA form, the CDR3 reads TGTGCCACCAGCAGAGTAAGGGAAGCGGGAGGGCGGGCAGATACGCAGTATTTT. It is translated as CATSRVREAGGRADTQYF.